This record covers a single TCR beta chain. Which antigen it targets is not known. No much larger clone is present one base from it, and per-base qualities are unavailable. This entry comes from a study of blood T cell repertoires in COVID-19 (dated by TCRdb to about 2020). Study-level background: The collaborator samples originated in the United States, Italy and Spain and spanned the acute and convalescent phases of COVID-19. The prospective study material was composed of cDNA or gDNA derived from T cells, B-cell-depleted T cells, or PBMCs. Subjects who had been exposed to COVID-19, were actively infected with it, or had recovered from it provided the deeply sampled blood TCRbeta repertoires that made up the dataset. The repertoires were made available in a free public database intended to serve as a resource for research on the immune response to SARS-CoV-2. The samples were drawn from two sources: the first 160 participants of the ongoing ImmuneRACE study, and over 950 subjects contributed by 6 global collaborators. Sample metadata almost always included a de-identified subject ID, COVID-19 status, age in years and sex. Where available, HLA class I and class II types were obtained from metadata supplied by the sample provider rather than from assay-based typing.

Taken from the germline V gene, the CDR1 and CDR2 loops are SGHRS and YFSETQ. CDR3 length: 14 amino acids, cysteine to phenylalanine. Of the read, only the CDR3 DNA is kept; its 42 bases are in frame from base 1. V drops 4 bases and J drops 3 bases, leaving 14 bases in between. In the prospective study, participants were about 18 to 100 years old, resided in 20 to 30 geographic areas of the United States, and were enrolled through a virtual design. Cohort assignment in the prospective study relied on participant-reported clinical history from a screening survey and a study questionnaire. Mobile phlebotomists in the prospective study collected whole blood, serum and a nasopharyngeal or oropharyngeal swab from every participant. Additional blood draws and questionnaires over an approximately two-month period could optionally be provided by prospective study participants. Blood samples from the prospective study were shipped frozen or at room temperature prior to DNA extraction.

TCRbeta CDR3 regions were amplified from genomic DNA by means of the immunoSEQ Assay, a bias-controlled multiplex PCR. From the authors' description of their analysis: Nucleated cell counts per sample were estimated from amplification of reference gene primers within the assay. Sequence reads were collapsed and filtered to measure the absolute abundance of every unique TCRbeta CDR3 rearrangement. For each sample, productive Simpson clonality was calculated as the square root of Simpson's diversity index across productive rearrangements. The clones in this table, taken by TCRdb from immuneACCESS, are in-frame only. Not every clone is retained; where verified, under half of the shortfall comes from an unresolved V gene, and the cause of the rest is unknown. D and trimming come from the DNA, and the V and J calls and clone size come from that table. The sample data list roughly 400,000 clones, and roughly 87% of these were observed just once. Of the sample, approximately 2.1% falls within the top ten clones.

What the work shows at the level of the full study, not this receptor alone: How much clinical and demographic metadata was included differed by source and by participant, and the metadata was provided uncurated.

This receptor chain uses TRBV5-1 and TRBJ2-7, with the D gene uncertain. The clonotype originates from a woman aged 40 to 55 with acute COVID-19. Specimen: PBMCs or T cells enriched from blood (not recorded which). In nucleotides, the sequence is TGCGCCAGCAGCCCTGAACGCAGTATCTACGAGCAGTACTTC. Its translation is CASSPERSIYEQYF.